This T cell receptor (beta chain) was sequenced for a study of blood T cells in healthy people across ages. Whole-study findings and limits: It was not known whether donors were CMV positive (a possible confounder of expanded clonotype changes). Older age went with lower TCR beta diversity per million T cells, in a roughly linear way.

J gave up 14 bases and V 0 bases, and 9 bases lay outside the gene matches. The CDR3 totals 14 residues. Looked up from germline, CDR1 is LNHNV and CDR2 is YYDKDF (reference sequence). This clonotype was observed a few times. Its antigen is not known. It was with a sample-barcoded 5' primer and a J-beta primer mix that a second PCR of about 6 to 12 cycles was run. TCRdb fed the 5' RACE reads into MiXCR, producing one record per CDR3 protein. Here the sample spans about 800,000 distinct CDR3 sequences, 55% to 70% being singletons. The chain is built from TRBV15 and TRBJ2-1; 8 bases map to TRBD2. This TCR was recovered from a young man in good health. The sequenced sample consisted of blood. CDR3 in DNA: TGTGCCACCAGCAGAGATGGAAGACCAGCGGGAGAGTTCTTC. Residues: CATSRDGRPAGEFF.